These 13 T cell receptor beta chains were sequenced from one sample in a study of T cell responses to AZD1222 COVID-19 vaccine. Produced via immunoSEQ multiplex PCR; TCRdb's table is partial and in-frame only. Of 110,000 to 150,000 clones listed, around 89% are singletons. Sequenced here: peripheral blood, sampled on day 0 of AZD1222 vaccination. These TCRs come from an adult in good health.

The chain couples TRBV6-5 to TRBJ1-2, with D possibly matching TRBD1 (6 bases). Germline V gene lookup returns CDR1 MNHEY and CDR2 SVGAGI. The CDR3 is 14 residues long. Trimming took off 7 bases at V and 7 bases at J, with 19 bases between the two ends. The CDR3 is CASTLTGNPGGYTF. The CDR3 nucleotides read TGTGCCAGCACTCTCACAGGGAACCCTGGTGGCTACACCTTC.

The chain combines TRBV7-9 with TRBJ2-1; the match to TRBD2 covers 10 bases. Germline CDR1 reads SEHNR; CDR2 reads FQNEAQ (reference sequence). The CDR3 is made up of 16 amino acids. V was clipped by 5 bases and J by 6 bases; unmatched bases: 10. Here the CDR3 reads CASSPAGLALVNEQFF. The CDR3 bases are TGTGCCAGCAGCCCAGCGGGACTAGCGCTTGTCAATGAGCAGTTCTTC.

The chain couples TRBV28 to TRBJ1-6; 12 nucleotides match TRBD1. There are 16 residues in the CDR3. In germline, CDR1 is MDHEN, CDR2 SYDVKM. The J segment lost 14 bases and the V segment lost 1 base, leaving 9 bases of the junction unmatched. Here the CDR3 DNA reads TGTGCCAGCAGTTTATCCCGGGACAGGGGGCTTTGGACCCTCCACTTT. Translating gives CASSLSRDRGLWTLHF. Looking up the rest from reference TRBV28 and TRBJ1-6 gives the full variable domain: DVKVTQSSRYLVKRTGEKVFLECVQDMDHENMFWYRQDPGLGLRLIYFSYDVKMKEKGDIPEGYSVSREKKERFSLILESASTNQTSMYLCASSLSRDRGLWTLHFGNGTRLTVT.

About this clone: One end of the junction is discordant with germline, which a read error may explain. V and J are TRBV7-7 and TRBJ2-2; 8 bases align to TRBD2. Germline-derived CDR1 and CDR2 are SSHAT and FNYEAQ (reference sequence). The CDR3 totals 15 residues. The CDR3 DNA follows: TGTGCTAGCAGCTTAGCGGGACCGAACACCGGGGAGCTGTTTTTT. The encoded protein is CASSLAGPNTGELFF. Using reference TRBV7-7 and TRBJ2-2 for the parts outside the CDR3, the full variable domain is GAGVSQSPRYKVTKRGQDVTLRCDPISSHATLYWYQQALGQGPEFLTYFNYEAQPDKSGLPSDRFSAERPEGSISTLTIQRTEQRDSAMYRCASSLAGPNTGELFFGEGSRLTVL.

This clone has only a few counts. The chain couples TRBV6-5 to TRBJ2-7, with 8 nucleotides matching TRBD2. The CDR3 loop spans 15 amino acids. Germline values: CDR1 MNHEY, CDR2 SVGAGI. With V trimmed by 0 bases and J by 7 bases, 8 bases remained unmatched. As DNA, the CDR3 is TGTGCCAGCAGTTACTCGGCGGGAGGTTCGAAAGAGCAGTACTTC. This encodes CASSYSAGGSKEQYF.

DNA of the CDR3: TGCGCCAGCAGCCTAAGGACAGACAGCTTCTATGGCTACACCTTC. This translates into CASSLRTDSFYGYTF. This chain links TRBV5-1 with TRBJ1-2; D possibly corresponds to TRBD1 (6 bases). Trimming cost V 4 bases and J 4 bases, with 17 bases left between them. CDR1 is SGHRS and CDR2 is YFSETQ in the germline V gene. CDR3 length equals 15 residues.

This clone has a single count. Other DNA sequences in the same sample also yield this CDR3. The CDR3 sequence: CASSIRNQPQHF. The CDR3 DNA is TGTGCCAGTAGTATAAGGAATCAGCCCCAGCATTTT. V gene TRBV19 combines with J gene TRBJ1-5; no reliable D call. The V end lost 2 bases, the J end lost 4 bases, and 3 bases lay between the germline ends. The germline V gene encodes CDR1 LNHDA and CDR2 SQIVND (reference sequence). CDR3 length: 12 residues.

The gene calls are TRBV4-1 and TRBJ2-3; perhaps TRBD2 as D (6 bases). CDR3 size: 14 residues. Germline V CDR1 and CDR2: MGHRA, YSYEKL. Trimming took 6 bases from V and 0 from J, leaving 10 bases between them. Here the CDR3 DNA reads TGCGCCAGCAGGGAGGGTCTTAGCACAGATACGCAGTATTTT. Its translation: CASREGLSTDTQYF.

The chain employs TRBV5-1 and TRBJ1-5, with no clear D. The V end lost 0 bases, the J end lost 4 bases, and 8 bases lay between the germline ends. Germline values: CDR1 SGHRS, CDR2 YFSETQ. CDR3 size: 14 residues. The CDR3 loop reads CASSLAAGNQPQHF. CDR3 DNA: TGCGCCAGCAGCTTGGCGGCCGGTAATCAGCCCCAGCATTTT. Full variable domain (missing parts from reference TRBV5-1 and TRBJ1-5): KAGVTQTPRYLIKTRGQQVTLSCSPISGHRSVSWYQQTPGQGLQFLFEYFSETQRNKGNFPGRFSGRQFSNSRSEMNVSTLELGDSALYLCASSLAAGNQPQHFGDGTRLSIL.

This clone was observed a single time. This sequence joins TRBV5-1 and TRBJ1-4, with 7 nucleotides matching TRBD1. The germline V gene has CDR1 SGHRS and CDR2 YFSETQ. The CDR3 is 16 amino acids. The J segment lost 7 bases and the V segment lost 0 bases, leaving 9 bases of the junction unmatched. CDR3 nucleotide sequence: TGCGCCAGCAGCTTGGGTTGGGGCCAGGGGGGTGAAAAACTGTTTTTT. Protein sequence: CASSLGWGQGGEKLFF.

This rearrangement joins TRBV3-1 (or the pseudogene TRBV3-2) to TRBJ2-5, with D tentatively TRBD1 (6 bases). This CDR3 has 14 amino acids. Germline-derived CDR1 and CDR2 are LGHDT and YNNKEL (reference sequence). The V gene lost 7 bases and the J gene lost 3 bases, with 15 bases spanning the gap. This chain's CDR3 is CASTNHGQKETQYF. CDR3 bases: TGTGCCAGCACAAACCACGGACAGAAAGAGACCCAGTACTTC.

This sequence joins TRBV14 and TRBJ1-2, with D possibly matching TRBD1 (5 bases). The germline CDR1 and CDR2 sequences are SGHDN and FVKESK. Trimming stripped 1 base from V and 7 bases from J, with 7 bases between. This CDR3 is built from 12 residues. The CDR3 region has the DNA TGTGCCAGCAGCCAAGTTAGGGGTGGCTACACCTTC. Protein product: CASSQVRGGYTF.

This chain uses TRBV27 with TRBJ1-1; tentatively, D is TRBD1 (6 bases). The CDR3 is 17 residues long. Trimming pared 3 bases from V and 7 bases from J, leaving 24 bases between. Germline V lookup: CDR1 MNHEY, CDR2 SMNVEV (reference sequence). CDR3 DNA sequence: TGTGCCAGCAGTTTCTTGATCGAGAGGGGGAGATCAAATGAAGCTTTCTTT. Translating it yields CASSFLIERGRSNEAFF.